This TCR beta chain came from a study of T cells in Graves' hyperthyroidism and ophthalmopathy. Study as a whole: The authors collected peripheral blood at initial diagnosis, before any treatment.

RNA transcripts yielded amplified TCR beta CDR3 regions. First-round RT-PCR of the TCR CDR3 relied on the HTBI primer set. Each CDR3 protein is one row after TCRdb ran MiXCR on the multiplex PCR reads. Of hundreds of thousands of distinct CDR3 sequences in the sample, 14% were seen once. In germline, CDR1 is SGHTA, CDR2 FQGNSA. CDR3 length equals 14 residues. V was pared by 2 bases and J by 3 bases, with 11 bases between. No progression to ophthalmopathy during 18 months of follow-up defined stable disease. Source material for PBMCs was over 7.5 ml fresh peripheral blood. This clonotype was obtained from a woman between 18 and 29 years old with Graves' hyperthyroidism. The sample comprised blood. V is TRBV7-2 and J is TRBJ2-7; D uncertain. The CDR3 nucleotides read TGTGCCAGCAGCTTACTAGGGCGGAACTACGAGCAGTACTTC. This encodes CASSLLGRNYEQYF.